Sequencing of this T cell receptor (beta chain) was carried out in a study of cytomegalovirus exposure and HLA in healthy donors. Overall study results and limits: Researchers reported in a later analysis that common viral pathogens appeared linked to several top clusters. Most TCR sequences proved rare, with some public TCRs found in many donors.

As regards this clone: Its antigen remains unidentified.

This CDR3 is built from 15 residues. CDR1 MNHNS and CDR2 SASEGT come from the germline V gene. V lost 1 base, J lost 6 bases, and 6 bases stayed unmatched. The PCR used 60 Vbeta and 13 Jbeta primers. Sequenced by immunoSEQ multiplex PCR; TCRdb stores in-frame clones only, minus some. The table lists 85,000 to 100,000 clones, 84% of them singletons. The clonotype originates from a woman aged 18-29 years in good health and CMV-seropositive. The J gene is TRBJ2-7, the V gene TRBV6-1; 10 bases align to TRBD2. Sequencing was done on a sample of PBMCs. CDR3 DNA sequence: TGTGCCAGCAGTGAAGGTTTAGCGGGAGGCTTCGAGCAGTACTTC. This sequence encodes CASSEGLAGGFEQYF.